The sequence of this T cell receptor (beta chain) was determined in a study of blood T cell repertoires in COVID-19. Looking at the study overall: Samples taken during acute and convalescent COVID-19 were collected in the United States, Italy and Spain. T cells, B-cell-depleted T cells, or PBMCs provided the cDNA or gDNA that served as material.

Original processing notes: Amplifying reference gene primers gave estimates of nucleated cell counts. Libraries were prepared by immunoSEQ multiplex PCR; TCRdb keeps only in-frame clonotypes and omits some of them. V and J calls and clone size are copied from that table; D and trimming were computed from the DNA. Here the sample spans approximately 180,000 clones, over 75% being singletons. V lost 4 bases and J lost 4, with 12 bases in between. Germline values: CDR1 SGHAT, CDR2 FQNNGV. The CDR3 totals 14 residues. The chain links TRBV11-2 to TRBJ2-3; D ambiguous. The sequence was obtained from a man aged 50 to 59 with acute or convalescent COVID-19. Sequencing was carried out using peripheral blood. Here the CDR3 reads CASSYSPSADTQYF. CDR3 nucleotide sequence: TGTGCCAGCAGCTATTCCCCCTCCGCAGATACGCAGTATTTT.